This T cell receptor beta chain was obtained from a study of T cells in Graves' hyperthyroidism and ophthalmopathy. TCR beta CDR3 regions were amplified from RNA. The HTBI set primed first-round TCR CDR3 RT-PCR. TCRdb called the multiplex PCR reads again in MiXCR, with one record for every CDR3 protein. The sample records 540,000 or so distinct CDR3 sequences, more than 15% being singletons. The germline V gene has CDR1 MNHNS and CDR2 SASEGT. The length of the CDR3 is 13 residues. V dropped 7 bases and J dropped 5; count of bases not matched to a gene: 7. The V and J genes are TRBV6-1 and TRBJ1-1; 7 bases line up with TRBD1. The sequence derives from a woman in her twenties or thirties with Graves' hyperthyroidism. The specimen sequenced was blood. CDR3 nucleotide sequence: TGTGCCAGCAAAACAGGGGATTCGACTGAAGCTTTCTTT. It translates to CASKTGDSTEAFF.